This T cell receptor beta chain was captured in a study of OX40 agonist ivuxolimab in advanced cancers. Study-level background: A partial response was reached by three patients: one with hepatocellular carcinoma and two with cutaneous melanoma.

The repertoire was sequenced with immunoSEQ multiplex PCR; TCRdb's copy has only in-frame clones and lacks some. The data contain roughly 100,000 clones, around 85% of them singletons. Trimming stripped 2 bases from V and 1 base from J, with 15 bases between. CDR3 length: 17 amino acids. Germline V gene data show CDR1 as LNHDA and CDR2 as SQIVND (reference sequence). This sequence was found in an adult with an advanced solid tumor such as melanoma, head and neck, liver or kidney cancer. The J gene is TRBJ2-4, the V gene TRBV19; a possible D gene is TRBD2 (7 bases). This sample comprised CD4+ or CD8+ T cells sorted from blood, obtained in a trial of the OX40 agonist ivuxolimab. The CDR3 protein is CASSILGGGLAKNIQYF. CDR3 nucleotides: TGTGCCAGTAGTATATTAGGGGGAGGGCTTGCCAAAAACATTCAGTACTTC.